The 18 T cell receptor beta chains below were found in one sample sequenced in a study of PD-1 blockade in classical Hodgkin lymphoma. Each patient relapsed following autologous stem cell transplantation, and prior brentuximab vedotin exposure differed. Clones were read by immunoSEQ multiplex PCR, and TCRdb kept only the in-frame ones, dropping some. The sample includes roughly 47,000 clones, roughly 80% seen only once; the top ten take 22%. The input for sequencing was peripheral blood mononuclear cells (PBMCs), taken before the second cycle of nivolumab. The origin of the receptors is a human donor with classical Hodgkin lymphoma.

V is TRBV2 and J is TRBJ1-1; D possibly corresponds to TRBD1 (6 bases). The V gene's germline CDR1 is SNHLY and CDR2 FYNNEI. CDR3 length: 13 residues. The V gene lost 3 bases and the J gene lost 4 bases, with 9 bases spanning the gap. The DNA of the CDR3 is TGTGCCAGCAGTGAGCAGGGGATCACTGAAGCTTTCTTT. It yields the protein CASSEQGITEAFF. Drawing the rest from reference TRBV2 and TRBJ1-1, the complete variable domain is EPEVTQTPSHQVTQMGQEVILRCVPISNHLYFYWYRQILGQKVEFLVSFYNNEISEKSEIFDDQFSVERPDGSNFTLKIRSTKLEDSAMYFCASSEQGITEAFFGQGTRLTVV.

The V call is TRBV6-1, the J call TRBJ1-1; D is undetermined. This CDR3 is built from 13 residues. Trimming shortened V by 7 bases and J by 0 bases, and 9 bases separated the two germline ends. Looked up from germline, CDR1 is MNHNS and CDR2 is SASEGT. CDR3 bases: TGTGCCAGCACATACGTAGTGAACACTGAAGCTTTCTTT. The encoded protein is CASTYVVNTEAFF.

This rearrangement joins TRBV11-3 to TRBJ2-1, with 7 bases identical to TRBD2. Germline CDR1 is SGHNT and CDR2 is YENEEA. The length of the CDR3 is 14 residues. J gave up 7 bases and V 4 bases, and 7 bases lay outside the gene matches. In DNA, the CDR3 is TGTGCCAGCAGCTCGACTAGCCCCAGGAATGAGCAGTTCTTC. It specifies CASSSTSPRNEQFF.

This sequence joins TRBV5-1 and TRBJ1-1; 11 nucleotides agree with TRBD1. V was pared by 2 bases and J by 13 bases, with 4 bases of the junction left unmatched. CDR1 is SGHRS, CDR2 YFSETQ, per germline. This CDR3 contains 12 residues. CDR3 amino acids: CASSFGTGGFFF. The CDR3 bases are TGCGCCAGCAGCTTCGGGACAGGGGGTTTTTTCTTT.

The chain is built from TRBV19 and TRBJ2-5, with 11 nucleotides matching TRBD2. V shed 5 bases and J 5 bases; nucleotides not matched to a gene: 7. The V gene's germline CDR1 is LNHDA and CDR2 SQIVND (reference sequence). There are 15 residues in the CDR3. CDR3 sequence reads: CASSVTSGGTETQYF. The CDR3 DNA sequence: TGTGCCAGTAGTGTAACTAGCGGGGGAACGGAGACCCAGTACTTC.

This chain links TRBV4-3 with TRBJ2-1; 9 bases line up with TRBD2. CDR3 length equals 15 residues. The germline V gene has CDR1 LGHNA and CDR2 YSLEER. The junction had 6 bases not matched to a gene; V was cut back by 2 bases and J by 7 bases. CDR3 residues: CASSQSGLALNEQFF. CDR3 DNA sequence: TGCGCCAGCAGCCAATCGGGACTAGCCCTAAATGAGCAGTTCTTC.

The chain joins TRBV30 to TRBJ1-2, with D uncertain. The CDR3 is 15 residues long. Germline loops: CDR1 GTSNPN, CDR2 SVGIG (reference sequence). V lost 5 bases, J lost 2 bases, and 18 bases lay in between. CDR3 DNA sequence: TGTGCCTGGGCCCCCCAACTCAACGGGAACTATGGCTACACCTTC. It yields the protein CAWAPQLNGNYGYTF.

As to this clone: Other DNA sequences in this sample translate to the same CDR3. For the CDR3, the DNA is TGTGCCAGCAGCCCGAGCGGGGTCAGCACAGATACGCAGTATTTT. This codes for CASSPSGVSTDTQYF. The rearrangement joins TRBV7-9 to TRBJ2-3; 7 bases map to TRBD2. From germline, CDR1 is SEHNR and CDR2 FQNEAQ (reference sequence). The J segment lost 0 bases and the V segment lost 5 bases, leaving 5 bases of the junction unmatched. The CDR3 sequence is 15 residues long.

The V gene is TRBV5-4, the J gene TRBJ1-1; D is possibly TRBD1 (6 bases). The V gene lost 4 bases and the J gene lost 10 bases, with 17 bases spanning the gap. The CDR3 has 13 amino acids. Germline lookup yields CDR1 SGHNT and CDR2 YYREEE (reference sequence). The CDR3 reads CASSPTHRAGAFF. CDR3 in DNA: TGTGCCAGCAGCCCTACGCACAGGGCCGGAGCTTTCTTT.

The V and J genes are TRBV5-1 and TRBJ2-1; 9 nucleotides line up with TRBD2. The CDR3 consists of 13 residues. The junction had 6 bases not matched to a gene; V was cut back by 0 bases and J by 14 bases. Germline V lookup: CDR1 SGHRS, CDR2 YFSETQ. CDR3 coding DNA: TGCGCCAGCAGCTTGGGTCTAGCGGGGATTAAGTTCTTC. Encoded protein: CASSLGLAGIKFF. The complete variable domain, with remaining parts taken from reference TRBV5-1 and TRBJ2-1, reads KAGVTQTPRYLIKTRGQQVTLSCSPISGHRSVSWYQQTPGQGLQFLFEYFSETQRNKGNFPGRFSGRQFSNSRSEMNVSTLELGDSALYLCASSLGLAGIKFFGPGTRLTVL.

The rearrangement joins TRBV28 to TRBJ1-2; 7 nucleotides align to TRBD1. Germline lookup yields CDR1 MDHEN and CDR2 SYDVKM. With 2 bases clipped from V and 8 bases from J, the junction kept 8 bases outside the gene matches. The CDR3 loop spans 14 amino acids. In DNA form, the CDR3 reads TGTGCCAGCAGTTTAACGGCAGGGGGAAGCGGCTACACCTTC. It encodes CASSLTAGGSGYTF.

The rearrangement joins TRBV4-1 to TRBJ1-6; D call uncertain. In germline, CDR1 is MGHRA, CDR2 YSYEKL. The CDR3 sequence is 16 residues long. Between the trimmed V and J ends, which lost 1 base and 6 bases, there was a span of 13 bases. CDR3 protein: CASSQVSGSPNSPLHF. The CDR3 bases are TGCGCCAGCAGCCAAGTTTCCGGGAGTCCTAATTCACCCCTCCACTTT.

The V call is TRBV18, the J call TRBJ1-1; 7 bases fit TRBD1. CDR1 is KGHSH and CDR2 is LQKENI in the germline V gene. Germline trimming cut 4 bases from V and 3 bases from J; bases unmatched to any gene: 2. CDR3 length: 13 amino acids. CDR3 amino acids: CASSQGADTEAFF. CDR3 nucleotide sequence: TGTGCCAGCTCACAGGGGGCCGACACTGAAGCTTTCTTT. The variable domain in full, with the rest retrieved from reference TRBV18 and TRBJ1-1, is NAGVMQNPRHLVRRRGQEARLRCSPMKGHSHVYWYRQLPEEGLKFMVYLQKENIIDESGMPKERFSAEFPKEGPSILRIQQVVRGDSAAYFCASSQGADTEAFFGQGTRLTVV.

V is TRBV4-2 and J is TRBJ2-7; perhaps TRBD1 as D (8 bases). The CDR3 is made up of 17 amino acids. The germline V gene has CDR1 LGHNA and CDR2 YNFKEQ. Trimming took 2 bases from V and 2 from J, leaving 19 bases between them. The CDR3 coding sequence is TGTGCCAGCAGCCAACCCCTCGGGGGGACAGGTCCCTACGAGCAGTACTTC. It is translated as CASSQPLGGTGPYEQYF.

The chain recombines TRBV7-9 with TRBJ2-7, with 14 bases fitting TRBD2. V lost 5 bases and J lost 2; bases outside the gene matches: 5. The CDR3 spans 16 residues. Per the germline V gene, CDR1 is SEHNR and CDR2 is FQNEAQ (reference sequence). The chain's CDR3 is CASSGTSGGKAYEQYF. CDR3 nucleotide sequence: TGTGCCAGCAGCGGGACTAGCGGGGGAAAAGCCTACGAGCAGTACTTC.

This clone was picked up a small number of times. This sequence joins TRBV19 and TRBJ1-2, with unresolved D. The CDR3 totals 14 residues. Trimming cost V 7 bases and J 5 bases, with 17 bases left between them. CDR1 LNHDA and CDR2 SQIVND come from the germline V gene (reference sequence). The CDR3 bases are TGTGCCAGTAAAGCTGGAGGGTATCTTTATGGCTACACCTTC. Translated, it gives CASKAGGYLYGYTF. The full variable domain, in which reference TRBV19 and TRBJ1-2 provide the parts outside the CDR3, is DGGITQSPKYLFRKEGQNVTLSCEQNLNHDAMYWYRQDPGQGLRLIYYSQIVNDFQKGDIAEGYSVSREKKESFPLTVTSAQKNPTAFYLCASKAGGYLYGYTFGSGTRLTVV.

V and J are TRBV4-1 and TRBJ1-3; no reliable D call. The germline V gene has CDR1 MGHRA and CDR2 YSYEKL. Trimming cost V 1 base and J 4 bases, with 23 bases left between them. The CDR3 is made up of 19 amino acids. The CDR3 nucleotides are TGCGCCAGCAGCCAAGGACGGGTGCCAAAGTTTCCGGCGGGAAACACCATATATTTT. Encoded protein: CASSQGRVPKFPAGNTIYF.

The V and J genes are TRBV15 and TRBJ1-6; D gene unclear. The CDR3 contains 18 residues. The germline V gene encodes CDR1 LNHNV and CDR2 YYDKDF (reference sequence). Trimming cost V 0 bases and J 0 bases, with 12 bases left between them. CDR3 loop: CATSRELLGDSYNSPLHF. CDR3 coding DNA: TGTGCCACCAGCAGAGAACTTTTGGGCGACTCCTATAATTCACCCCTCCACTTT. The entire variable domain, with the rest obtained from reference TRBV15 and TRBJ1-6, is as follows: DAMVIQNPRYQVTQFGKPVTLSCSQTLNHNVMYWYQQKSSQAPKLLFHYYDKDFNNEADTPDNFQSRRPNTSFCFLDIRSPGLGDTAMYLCATSRELLGDSYNSPLHFGNGTRLTVT.